These T cell receptor beta chains were read from a single sample in a study of cytomegalovirus exposure and HLA in healthy donors. Assay: immunoSEQ multiplex PCR; the TCRdb copy retains only in-frame clones and omits some. The table lists 110,000 to 150,000 clones, roughly 79% of them singletons. Sequencing was done on a sample of PBMCs. The source is a male donor in good health and CMV-seronegative. The CDR3 runs from the conserved cysteine through the conserved F or W. Fields, in order: J gene, clone size, V gene, D gene, CDR3 DNA, CDR3 protein. The D gene is left open where the match is weak. Expanded clones get a size class; other rows say once, few or many, or leave the size out.

TRBJ2-2,NA,TRBV9,NA,TGTGCCAGCAGCGTGGCTTACGTCGGGGAGCTGTTTTTT,CASSVAYVGELFF
TRBJ2-2,NA,TRBV30,NA,TGTGCCTGGAGGCGAAACCGGGCGGGCACCGGGGAGCTGTTTTTT,CAWRRNRAGTGELFF
TRBJ1-1,NA,TRBV13,NA,TGTGCCAGCAGCCTAAGTTGGGGTGTCAAGGGGACTGAAGCTTTCTTT,CASSLSWGVKGTEAFF
TRBJ1-4,once,TRBV5-6,TRBD1,TGTGCCAGCAGTCCACTCGGGACAGGCAATGAAAAACTGTTTTTT,CASSPLGTGNEKLFF
TRBJ1-5,once,TRBV7-7,NA,TGTGCTAGCAGCTTAGGAGTCAATCAGCCCCAGCATTTT,CASSLGVNQPQHF
TRBJ1-2,NA,TRBV7-6,TRBD1,TGTGCCAGCAGCTTACAATGGGACAGCCCCTATGGCTACCCCTTC,CASSLQWDSPYGYPF
TRBJ1-4,NA,TRBV5-6,NA,TGTGCCAGCAGCCTAGGACAGACGGTTAATGAAAAACTGTTTTTT,CASSLGQTVNEKLFF
TRBJ1-1,once,TRBV9,NA,TGTGCCAGCAGCGTAGAAGCGTTGACGAACACTGAAGCTTTCTTT,CASSVEALTNTEAFF
TRBJ1-1,once,TRBV5-6,TRBD1,TGTGCCAGCAGCTTGGGGAGACAGGGTTCGGCTTTCTTT,CASSLGRQGSAFF
TRBJ2-2,NA,TRBV9,NA,TGTGCCAGCAGCGTCGCAGGGAACACCGGGGAGCTGTTTTTT,CASSVAGNTGELFF
TRBJ1-1,NA,TRBV6-6,TRBD1,TGTGCCAGCACGGTACAGGGGGCGGGCACTGAAGCTTTCTTT,CASTVQGAGTEAFF
TRBJ2-7,few,TRBV7-9,TRBD1,TGTTCCAGCAGCCCACGACAGGGATACGAGCAGTACTTC,CSSSPRQGYEQYF
TRBJ2-3,NA,TRBV7-6,NA,TGTGCCAGCAGCTTTCGACAGGATACGCAGTATTTT,CASSFRQDTQYF
TRBJ2-7,NA,TRBV9,NA,TGTGCCAGCAGCGTAGCCGGCTACGAGCAGTACTTC,CASSVAGYEQYF
TRBJ1-2,few,TRBV30,TRBD1,TGTGCCTGGAGTGTGTTATCAGGGGGCGGGTATGGCTACACCTTC,CAWSVLSGGGYGYTF
TRBJ2-7,NA,TRBV2,NA,TGTGCCAGCAGTGGAGGCGGGATGGCCGCCTACGAGCAGTACTTC,CASSGGGMAAYEQYF
TRBJ1-3,few,TRBV18,NA,TGTGCCAGCTCACCTAGCCTCCAAGGAAACACCATATATTTT,CASSPSLQGNTIYF
TRBJ2-1,NA,TRBV9,TRBD2,TGTGCCAGCAGCGTAGCTCTGTTCGCGGGGGAGGATGAGCAGTTCTTC,CASSVALFAGEDEQFF
TRBJ1-2,NA,TRBV5-1,TRBD1,TGCGCCAGCAGCTCGGCAGATGACAGGGGGCACGGCTACACCTTC,CASSSADDRGHGYTF
TRBJ2-1,NA,TRBV19,NA,TGTGCCAGTAGTATGTCCCTAGCCGGAGGTCGGTCCTACAATGAGCAGTTCTTC,CASSMSLAGGRSYNEQFF
TRBJ2-7,NA,TRBV10-2,NA,TGCGCCAGCAGCGTGACAGACTACGAGCAGTACTTC,CASSVTDYEQYF
TRBJ2-1,NA,TRBV5-1,TRBD2,TGCGCCAGCAGCTTGGGGGGGACTAGCGGGATCCACAATGAGCAGTTCTTC,CASSLGGTSGIHNEQFF
TRBJ1-4,NA,TRBV18,TRBD1,TGTGCCAGCTCCCCGGACAGGGGGCTAGAAAAACTGTTTTTT,CASSPDRGLEKLFF
TRBJ1-2,NA,TRBV28,NA,TGTGCCAGCCGCGAGGGTGGTAACTATGGCTACACCTTC,CASREGGNYGYTF
TRBJ1-2,NA,TRBV6-5,TRBD1,TGTGCCAGCAGTTCCAGGGGACAGAGAAACTATGGCTACACCTTC,CASSSRGQRNYGYTF
TRBJ2-5,NA,TRBV6-5,NA,TGTGCCAGCACCCCAGGAGGGCAGGGAGGTGAGACCCAGTACTTC,CASTPGGQGGETQYF
TRBJ1-1,NA,TRBV29-1,TRBD1,TGCAGCGTTACCCGTTCAGGGGGCGGTTCCGAAGCTTTCTTT,CSVTRSGGGSEAFF
TRBJ2-1,NA,TRBV6-4,TRBD2,TGTGCCAGCAGACCCCGGGGCGGGGGGGGAAATGAGCAGTTCTTC,CASRPRGGGGNEQFF
TRBJ2-7,NA,TRBV7-9,NA,TGTGCCAGCAGAGCATCTAGCTACGAGCAGTACTTC,CASRASSYEQYF
TRBJ2-3,NA,TRBV4-2,TRBD2,TGTGCCAGCTCACACCCGGGACTAGCTGCCACAGATACGCAGTATTTT,CASSHPGLAATDTQYF
TRBJ1-2,NA,TRBV6-5,TRBD1,TGTGCCAGCACTCAAGCCGGGACAGGGGGTGGCTACACCTTC,CASTQAGTGGGYTF
TRBJ1-2,NA,TRBV9,TRBD1,TGTGCCAGCACCGTGACTGACGGGACAGGAGGTGGCTACACCTTC,CASTVTDGTGGGYTF
TRBJ2-7,NA,TRBV5-4,TRBD2,TGTGCCAGCAGCCCCGGAGTAGCGGGAGGCCGGGGGTACGAGCAGTACTTC,CASSPGVAGGRGYEQYF
TRBJ2-5,NA,TRBV2,TRBD2,TGTGCCAGCAGCGGAGGGGTTAGCGGGGGATGGGCGAAGTTAGAGACCCAGTACTTC,CASSGGVSGGWAKLETQYF
TRBJ2-7,NA,TRBV2,TRBD2,TGTGCCAGTCGGGGGGGGAGCTACGAGCAGTACTTC,CASRGGSYEQYF
TRBJ1-2,NA,TRBV10-3,TRBD1,TGTGCCATCAGCCAGGGGGCCCCCCGGGGCTACACCTTC,CAISQGAPRGYTF
TRBJ1-2,NA,TRBV10-3,NA,TGTGCCATCAGTGAGTCCGCGAACTATGGCTACACCTTC,CAISESANYGYTF